This TCR beta chain was identified in a study of PD-1 blockade in classical Hodgkin lymphoma. At the level of the study: Nivolumab was given intravenously to patients at 3 mg/kg every 2 weeks.

Study-wide findings and caveats: Relapsed/refractory patients reportedly had lower baseline diversity than newly diagnosed patients. The study found that TCR diversity rose significantly by C4D1 in CD4+ but not CD8+ cells.

There was relapse after autologous stem cell transplantation in every patient, and there was variation in brentuximab vedotin exposure. Complete response, partial response or progressive disease made up the best responses. Method: immunoSEQ multiplex PCR; TCRdb's copy keeps in-frame clones and lacks some. The data hold more than 35,000 clones, with around 90% observed a single time. Details on this clone: What it binds is not known.

The material was peripheral blood mononuclear cells (PBMCs), obtained before the second cycle of nivolumab. The sequence came from a human donor with classical Hodgkin lymphoma.

CDR3 sequence reads: CASKVDYYEQYF. The CDR3 DNA reads TGTGCCAGCAAGGTAGATTACTACGAGCAGTACTTC. V and J are TRBV6-5 and TRBJ2-7; D gene ambiguous. Per germline, CDR1 MNHEY and CDR2 SVGAGI. The CDR3 contains 12 residues. Trimming shortened V by 7 bases and J by 3 bases, and 10 bases separated the two germline ends.